This T cell receptor beta chain comes out of a study of blood T cell repertoires in COVID-19. Study overall: Specimens from acute and convalescent COVID-19 originated in the United States, Italy and Spain. Nucleic acid was either cDNA or gDNA, and it came from T cells, B-cell-depleted T cells, or PBMCs.

Original handling: Using reference gene primer amplification, nucleated cell counts were estimated. TCRdb's copy holds only in-frame clones and misses some; the assay was immunoSEQ multiplex PCR. The D gene and trimming were derived from the DNA, and the V and J assignments and clone size from that table. The table shows 100,000 to 150,000 clones, with roughly 84% occurring only once. V lost 5 bases, J lost 5 bases, and 9 bases stayed unmatched. This CDR3 is 16 amino acids long. Germline V gene data show CDR1 as SNHLY and CDR2 as FYNNEI. The TCR comes from a man between 60 and 75 years old with acute or convalescent COVID-19. Sequencing was performed on peripheral blood. The V call is TRBV2, the J call TRBJ2-5, with 12 bases fitting TRBD2. The CDR3 DNA is TGTGCCAGCAGTCGCCGACTAGCGGGAGCAGGGGAGACCCAGTACTTC. Its translation: CASSRRLAGAGETQYF. Full variable domain (outside the CDR3, taken from reference TRBV2 and TRBJ2-5): EPEVTQTPSHQVTQMGQEVILRCVPISNHLYFYWYRQILGQKVEFLVSFYNNEISEKSEIFDDQFSVERPDGSNFTLKIRSTKLEDSAMYFCASSRRLAGAGETQYFGPGTRLLVL.